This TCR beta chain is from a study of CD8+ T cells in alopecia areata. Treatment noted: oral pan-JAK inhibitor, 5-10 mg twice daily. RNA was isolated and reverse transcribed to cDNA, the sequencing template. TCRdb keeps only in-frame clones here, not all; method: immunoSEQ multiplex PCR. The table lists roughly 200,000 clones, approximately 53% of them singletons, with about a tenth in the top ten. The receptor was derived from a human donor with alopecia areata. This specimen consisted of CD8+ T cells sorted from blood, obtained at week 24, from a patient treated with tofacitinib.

CDR3 amino acids: CASSLMRSSYEQYF. CDR3 coding DNA: TGTGCCAGCAGCTTAATGCGATCCTCCTACGAGCAGTACTTC. The V and J genes are TRBV7-2 and TRBJ2-7; D not certain. V lost 2 bases to trimming and J lost 0 bases, with 8 bases between them. CDR1 and CDR2 (germline): SGHTA, FQGNSA. The length of the CDR3 is 14 residues.